One and the same sample provided the 28 T cell receptor beta chains below, sequenced in a study of OX40 agonist ivuxolimab in advanced cancers. The protocol was immunoSEQ multiplex PCR, while the TCRdb copy is restricted to in-frame clones and leaves out a portion. The sample yields under 85,000 clones, about nine tenths seen once. Specimen: CD4+ or CD8+ T cells sorted from blood, collected in a trial of the OX40 agonist ivuxolimab. The source is an adult with an advanced solid tumor such as melanoma, head and neck, liver or kidney cancer.

The chain links TRBV5-1 to TRBJ2-5, with 9 nucleotides matching TRBD2. This CDR3 is 15 amino acids long. Germline CDR1 reads SGHRS; CDR2 reads YFSETQ. The trim removed 4 bases at V and 1 base at J, leaving 5 bases unmatched. The CDR3 reads CASSVSGRLQETQYF. DNA for the CDR3: TGCGCCAGCAGCGTGAGCGGGAGGCTCCAAGAGACCCAGTACTTC.

The chain uses TRBV28 and TRBJ2-4; maybe TRBD2 (8 bases). The germline V and J ends were trimmed by 6 bases and 8 bases, with 20 bases remaining between them. The germline V gene encodes CDR1 MDHEN and CDR2 SYDVKM. This CDR3 comprises 15 residues. In DNA form, the CDR3 reads TGTGCCAGCAGCTCGACAGGGCCCGGGGGGGACATTCAGTACTTC. Protein: CASSSTGPGGDIQYF. Supplemented by reference TRBV28 and TRBJ2-4, the full variable domain reads DVKVTQSSRYLVKRTGEKVFLECVQDMDHENMFWYRQDPGLGLRLIYFSYDVKMKEKGDIPEGYSVSREKKERFSLILESASTNQTSMYLCASSSTGPGGDIQYFGAGTRLSVL.

The chain is built from TRBV6-4 and TRBJ1-2; 8 bases are shared with TRBD1. V trimming: 5 bases; J trimming: 4 bases; junction bases outside the gene matches: 6. Germline loops: CDR1 MRHNA, CDR2 SNTAGT. The CDR3 has 14 residues. The chain's CDR3 is CASSPDRASYGYTF. CDR3 sequence (DNA): TGTGCCAGCAGTCCGGACAGGGCCAGCTATGGCTACACCTTC.

The rearrangement uses TRBV4-1 and TRBJ2-1; no reliable D call. V was cut by 1 base and J by 4 bases, with 8 bases left in between. Germline assignment: CDR1 MGHRA and CDR2 YSYEKL. The CDR3 spans 14 residues. In DNA, the CDR3 is TGCGCCAGCAGCCAAGGGTTAAAATACAATGAGCAGTTCTTC. This encodes CASSQGLKYNEQFF.

V is TRBV10-2 and J is TRBJ1-1; maybe TRBD1 (6 bases). Germline loops: CDR1 WSHSY, CDR2 SAAADI. CDR3 size: 12 residues. The germline V and J ends were trimmed by 2 bases and 5 bases, with 6 bases remaining between them. DNA for the CDR3: TGCGCCAGCAGTGAGAGGGGGACTGAAGCTTTCTTT. It yields the protein CASSERGTEAFF.

The chain recombines TRBV6-5 with TRBJ2-5; D is uncertain. Germline CDR1 and CDR2: MNHEY and SVGAGI. V was pared by 7 bases and J by 5 bases, with 20 bases between. The CDR3 loop spans 15 amino acids. The CDR3 DNA reads TGTGCCAGCAACATCAGGCCCAAACCCGTCGAGACCCAGTACTTC. Protein: CASNIRPKPVETQYF.

This chain joins TRBV7-9 and TRBJ2-2, with 7 nucleotides matching TRBD1. The trim removed 0 bases at V and 1 base at J, leaving 2 bases unmatched. The CDR3 spans 16 residues. Germline assignment: CDR1 SEHNR and CDR2 FQNEAQ (reference sequence). DNA for the CDR3: TGTGCCAGCAGCTTAGCGTGGACAGGGAACACCGGGGAGCTGTTTTTT. This codes for CASSLAWTGNTGELFF.

The genes are TRBV6-6 and TRBJ1-2; D is unclear. V lost 4 bases to trimming and J lost 1 base, with 16 bases between them. Germline CDR1 is MNHNY and CDR2 is SVGAGI (reference sequence). This CDR3 comprises 16 residues. CDR3 DNA: TGTGCCAGCAGTTCCCGAGGGCTCGCAGATAACTATGGCTACACCTTC. Its protein is CASSSRGLADNYGYTF.

The genes are TRBV7-9 and TRBJ1-1; a weak D match, TRBD1 (5 bases). The CDR3 spans 12 residues. Germline V CDR1 and CDR2: SEHNR, FQNEAQ (reference sequence). V shed 7 bases and J shed 2 bases, with 8 bases lying between them. The DNA of the CDR3 is TGTGCCAGCACGACAGCAAACACTGAAGCTTTCTTT. It specifies CASTTANTEAFF.

V and J are TRBV28 and TRBJ2-7; 7 bases map to TRBD2. The CDR3 length is 14 residues. V lost 5 bases and J lost 2; bases outside the gene matches: 6. Looked up from germline, CDR1 is MDHEN and CDR2 is SYDVKM. CDR3 nucleotides: TGTGCCAGCAGTAAACCCGGGGGGACCTACGAGCAGTACTTC. It encodes CASSKPGGTYEQYF.

The chain carries TRBV15 and TRBJ2-7; 8 nucleotides match TRBD2. The trim removed 1 base at V and 6 bases at J, leaving 11 bases unmatched. In germline, CDR1 is LNHNV, CDR2 YYDKDF (reference sequence). CDR3 size: 16 residues. This CDR3 reads CATSRGGAGLVTEQYF. The CDR3 coding sequence is TGTGCCACCAGCAGAGGGGGGGCGGGACTAGTCACCGAGCAGTACTTC.

The chain is built from TRBV5-1 and TRBJ2-3, with D maybe TRBD1 (6 bases). Per germline, CDR1 SGHRS and CDR2 YFSETQ. The CDR3 covers 14 residues. Trimming took off 4 bases at V and 0 bases at J, with 9 bases between the two ends. Written as DNA, the CDR3 is TGCGCCAGCAGCATTGGACAGAGCACAGATACGCAGTATTTT. Amino acids: CASSIGQSTDTQYF.

This rearrangement joins TRBV7-2 to TRBJ2-5; 9 positions agree with TRBD2. This CDR3 spans 17 amino acids. Per germline, CDR1 SGHTA and CDR2 FQGNSA. The ends lost 2 bases at V and 0 bases at J; junction bases unmatched: 7. DNA for the CDR3: TGTGCCAGCAGCTTACCTAGCGGGATTGGGTACCAAGAGACCCAGTACTTC. Amino acid sequence: CASSLPSGIGYQETQYF.

This sequence joins TRBV6-6 and TRBJ1-4, with 7 nucleotides matching TRBD1. V was pared by 5 bases and J by 3 bases, with 3 bases of the junction left unmatched. Germline V gene sequence: CDR1 MNHNY, CDR2 SVGAGI (reference sequence). This CDR3 contains 14 residues. The CDR3 DNA is TGTGCCAGCAGTAGCACAGGGGCTAATGAAAAACTGTTTTTT. Amino acids: CASSSTGANEKLFF.

This chain links TRBV15 with TRBJ2-5; D perhaps matches TRBD1 (5 bases). Near its end, the DNA agrees better with TRBJ2-7, so the J call may be wrong. Germline V CDR1 and CDR2: LNHNV, YYDKDF (reference sequence). CDR3 length equals 16 residues. The CDR3 DNA reads as TGTGCCACCAGCAGAGAGACCCCAGGGATTCCCTACGAGCAGTACTTC. Protein: CATSRETPGIPYEQYF.

V and J are TRBV4-3 and TRBJ1-4; tentatively, D is TRBD1 (5 bases). V lost 0 bases and J 3 bases, leaving 14 bases between the germline ends. The length of the CDR3 is 17 residues. CDR1 and CDR2 (germline): LGHNA, YSLEER. CDR3 nucleotide sequence: TGCGCCAGCAGCCAAGATGGGGGTGGCGGGGCTAATGAAAAACTGTTTTTT. Its protein is CASSQDGGGGANEKLFF.

A note on this clone: The junction differs from germline at one of its ends, possibly a read error. V and J are TRBV6-1 and TRBJ1-3; 7 bases fit TRBD1. There are 15 residues in the CDR3. CDR1 is MNHNS, CDR2 SASEGT, per germline. The CDR3: CASREAGGAGNTIYF. CDR3 sequence (DNA): TGTGCCAGCAGAGAAGCAGGGGGAGCTGGAAACACCATATATTTT.

The chain couples TRBV21-1 to TRBJ2-5. TRBV21-1 is a pseudogene. This CDR3 comprises 11 residues. CDR3 region: CASSMQETQYF. DNA of the CDR3: TGTGCCAGCAGCATGCAAGAGACCCAGTACTTC.

V usage is TRBV14 and J usage is TRBJ2-1, with TRBD2 matching 9 bases. This CDR3 spans 17 amino acids. V lost 1 base and J lost 7; bases outside the gene matches: 11. Germline lookup yields CDR1 SGHDN and CDR2 FVKESK. CDR3 in DNA: TGTGCCAGCAGCCAAGGCACTAGCGGGCTGGGCCTAAATGAGCAGTTCTTC. Residues: CASSQGTSGLGLNEQFF.

CDR3: CASSSSGAPLHF. CDR3 bases: TGTGCCAGCAGCTCGTCGGGGGCACCCCTCCACTTT. This chain joins TRBV7-9 and TRBJ1-6; the D gene is possibly TRBD1 (5 bases). V was shortened by 4 bases and J by 11 bases, with 9 bases between the two germline ends. The CDR3 totals 12 residues. CDR1 and CDR2 from the germline V gene are SEHNR and FQNEAQ (reference sequence).

This clone was detected only a few times. The V and J genes are TRBV5-1 and TRBJ2-1; possible D gene TRBD2, 5 bases. V was pared by 3 bases and J by 8 bases, with 15 bases between. CDR1 and CDR2 from the germline V gene are SGHRS and YFSETQ. This CDR3 has 14 amino acids. The CDR3 is CASSYGLSSDEQFF. In nucleotides, the CDR3 is TGCGCCAGCAGCTACGGACTCTCCTCGGATGAGCAGTTCTTC.

The chain has TRBV4-2 and TRBJ1-4; TRBD1 is a possible D gene (5 bases). The CDR3 consists of 14 residues. The germline CDR1 and CDR2 sequences are LGHNA and YNFKEQ. V was trimmed by 3 bases and J by 8 bases, leaving 13 bases between them. The CDR3 is CASSQAGHGEKLFF. CDR3 bases: TGTGCCAGCAGCCAGGCAGGGCATGGAGAAAAACTGTTTTTT.

Regarding this clone: Other DNA sequences in this sample translate to the same CDR3. J is TRBJ1-2 and V is TRBV2; TRBD1 might be the D (6 bases). Germline loops: CDR1 SNHLY, CDR2 FYNNEI. CDR3 length: 12 amino acids. Trimming cost V 4 bases and J 5 bases, with 8 bases left between them. The CDR3: CASSGQGYGYTF. CDR3 DNA sequence: TGTGCCAGCAGTGGTCAGGGGTATGGCTACACCTTC.

The V and J genes are TRBV11-3 and TRBJ2-7, with 12 positions matching TRBD1. There are 17 residues in the CDR3. Germline CDR1 and CDR2: SGHNT and YENEEA. The V and J ends lost 1 base and 4 bases, in that order; junction bases with no gene match: 8. CDR3 in DNA: TGTGCCAGCAGCTTAGTTCGGGGGACAGGGGGCGAATACGAGCAGTACTTC. Amino acid sequence: CASSLVRGTGGEYEQYF.

The V call is TRBV5-1, the J call TRBJ2-3, with 7 nucleotides matching TRBD2. Germline CDR1 SGHRS, CDR2 YFSETQ. The CDR3 spans 15 residues. V dropped 4 bases and J dropped 0; count of bases not matched to a gene: 5. The CDR3, as DNA: TGCGCCAGCAGCCGGGGACTATCTAGCACAGATACGCAGTATTTT. This codes for CASSRGLSSTDTQYF.

The V and J genes are TRBV19 and TRBJ2-1, with 11 bases identical to TRBD2. The germline gives CDR1 LNHDA, CDR2 SQIVND (reference sequence). Germline trimming cut 7 bases from V and 3 bases from J; bases unmatched to any gene: 2. The CDR3 length is 14 residues. The CDR3 here is CASKGLAVYNEQFF. In DNA, the CDR3 is TGTGCCAGTAAGGGACTAGCGGTCTACAATGAGCAGTTCTTC.

The genes are TRBV25-1 and TRBJ2-2, with 8 bases identical to TRBD2. Germline lookup yields CDR1 MGHDK and CDR2 SYGVNS. The CDR3 spans 15 residues. V shed 4 bases and J 6 bases; nucleotides not matched to a gene: 7. The CDR3 nucleotides are TGTGCCAGCAGTGCCCCGGGACTAGGTGCCGGGGAGCTGTTTTTT. This translates into CASSAPGLGAGELFF.

The chain carries TRBV25-1 and TRBJ1-5, with 7 bases matching TRBD1. There are 14 residues in the CDR3. The germline V gene encodes CDR1 MGHDK and CDR2 SYGVNS. V lost 4 bases, J lost 2 bases, and 2 bases stayed unmatched. The CDR3 nucleotides are TGTGCCAGCAGTGGGGGGACAGGCAATCAGCCCCAGCATTTT. This gives the protein CASSGGTGNQPQHF.